This entry lists 2 T cell receptor beta chains sequenced from one sample in a study of OX40 agonist ivuxolimab in advanced cancers. Here immunoSEQ multiplex PCR was the method, and the copy in TCRdb shows in-frame clones only, minus some. This table holds some 41,000 clones, 89% found once. The sample was CD4+ or CD8+ T cells sorted from blood, taken in a trial of the OX40 agonist ivuxolimab. These receptors were taken from an adult with an advanced solid tumor such as melanoma, head and neck, liver or kidney cancer.

The chain carries TRBV7-2 and TRBJ2-5, with 9 bases fitting TRBD1. The junction had 2 bases not matched to a gene; V was cut back by 5 bases and J by 4 bases. CDR3 size: 13 residues. Germline loops: CDR1 SGHTA, CDR2 FQGNSA. The CDR3 bases are TGTGCCAGCAGCAAGACAGGGGGAGAGACCCAGTACTTC. Translating gives CASSKTGGETQYF.

With regard to this clone: This same CDR3 is encoded by further DNA sequences in the sample. The CDR3 sequence: CASSQDRNTEAFF. The CDR3 region has the DNA TGCGCCAGCAGCCAAGATCGGAACACTGAAGCTTTCTTT. The V gene is TRBV4-3, the J gene TRBJ1-1, with D unclear. This CDR3 comprises 13 residues. V was shortened by 0 bases and J by 1 base, with 3 bases between the two germline ends. The germline V gene encodes CDR1 LGHNA and CDR2 YSLEER.